This record concerns one T cell receptor (beta chain) sequence. This record belongs to a study of T cell changes during pregnancy in multiple sclerosis. Profiling relied on immunoSEQ multiplex PCR, and the TCRdb table lists in-frame clones only, not all of them. The table has around 80,000 clones, roughly 94% seen once. There are 23 residues in the CDR3. V gave up 6 bases and J gave up 0 bases; unmatched junction bases: 19. Germline CDR1 is KGHSH and CDR2 is LQKENI. The source material was peripheral blood, sampled in the second trimester of pregnancy. This receptor was taken from a female donor in good health, enrolled as a control in a pregnancy study. The chain employs TRBV18 and TRBJ2-2; 16 bases map to TRBD2. CDR3 nucleotides: TGTGCCAGCTCGCCGAGAGTGGGACTAGCGGGAGGGTACGGCACTACGAACACCGGGGAGCTGTTTTTT. This codes for CASSPRVGLAGGYGTTNTGELFF. The variable domain in full, completed from reference TRBV18 and TRBJ2-2, reads NAGVMQNPRHLVRRRGQEARLRCSPMKGHSHVYWYRQLPEEGLKFMVYLQKENIIDESGMPKERFSAEFPKEGPSILRIQQVVRGDSAAYFCASSPRVGLAGGYGTTNTGELFFGEGSRLTVL.